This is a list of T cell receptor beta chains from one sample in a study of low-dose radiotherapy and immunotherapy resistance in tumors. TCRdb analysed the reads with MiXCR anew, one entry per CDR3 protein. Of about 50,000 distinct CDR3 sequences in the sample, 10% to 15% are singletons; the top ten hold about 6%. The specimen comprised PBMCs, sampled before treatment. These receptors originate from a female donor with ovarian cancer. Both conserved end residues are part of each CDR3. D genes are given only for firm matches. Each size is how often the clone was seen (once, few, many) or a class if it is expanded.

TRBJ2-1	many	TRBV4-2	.	CASSQYTRDEQFF	TGTGCCAGCAGCCAATATACTAGGGATGAGCAGTTCTTC
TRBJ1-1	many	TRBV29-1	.	CSAVDQGATEAFF	TGCAGCGCAGTTGACCAGGGAGCTACTGAAGCTTTCTTT
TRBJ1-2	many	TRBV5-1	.	CASSPNDSGYTF	TGCGCCAGCAGCCCCAATGATTCCGGCTACACCTTC
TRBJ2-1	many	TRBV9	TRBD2	CASSALGGGAVEQFF	TGTGCCAGCAGCGCCCTGGGCGGGGGGGCGGTTGAGCAGTTCTTC
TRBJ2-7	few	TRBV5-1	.	CASSLGDREEQYF	TGCGCCAGCAGCTTGGGGGACCGGGAGGAGCAGTACTTC
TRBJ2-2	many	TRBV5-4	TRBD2	CASSPWASGNTGELFF	TGTGCCAGCAGCCCGTGGGCTAGCGGCAACACCGGGGAGCTGTTTTTT
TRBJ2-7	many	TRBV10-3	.	CAIRPGQLRVAGPYEQYF	TGTGCCATCAGGCCGGGACAGTTAAGAGTAGCGGGGCCCTACGAGCAGTACTTC
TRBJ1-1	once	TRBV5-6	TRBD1	CASSPPPGQGAGFAEAFF	TGTGCCAGCAGCCCCCCACCTGGACAGGGGGCCGGGTTTGCTGAAGCTTTCTTT
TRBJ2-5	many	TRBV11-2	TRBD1	CASSLDGTGQETQYF	TGTGCCAGCAGCTTAGATGGGACAGGGCAAGAGACCCAGTACTTC
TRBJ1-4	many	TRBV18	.	CASSTGRGNEKLFF	TGTGCCAGCTCAACAGGGAGGGGTAATGAAAAACTGTTTTTT